This T cell receptor beta chain appears in the sequencing data of a study of CD4+ T cells in melanoma. Clones were read by immunoSEQ multiplex PCR, and TCRdb kept only the in-frame ones, dropping some. Of 7,000 to 9,500 clones listed, 71% are singletons. Germline CDR1 reads SNHLY; CDR2 reads FYNNEI. Unmatched junction bases numbered 1, after V lost 6 bases and J lost 7 bases. The CDR3 consists of 11 residues. Study outcomes and limitations: Diverse differentiation states were reported for melanoma neoantigen-specific CD4+ T cells.

This clone was observed once. Its antigen remains unknown. This sequence originates from a human donor with melanoma. The sequenced sample was cells from a culture (not recorded whether cultured in vitro). This rearrangement joins TRBV2 to TRBJ1-2; the match to TRBD1 covers 8 bases. CDR3 sequence (DNA): TGTGCCAGCAGCGACAGGGGTGGCTACACCTTC. It is translated as CASSDRGGYTF. Variable domain in full (rest from reference TRBV2 and TRBJ1-2): EPEVTQTPSHQVTQMGQEVILRCVPISNHLYFYWYRQILGQKVEFLVSFYNNEISEKSEIFDDQFSVERPDGSNFTLKIRSTKLEDSAMYFCASSDRGGYTFGSGTRLTVV.